This T cell receptor (beta chain) was recorded in a study of cytotoxic CD8 clonotypes in ibrutinib-treated CLL listed by TCRdb under 2021. Some background on the complete study: The cohort was composed of roughly ten relapsed/refractory and fewer than 16 treatment-naive patients; IGHV unmutated status was identified in some 17 patients. Responses were partial in roughly 24 patients and complete in 2; after median around 68 months follow-up, some 15 stayed in remission and roughly twelve progressed. Samples at response were collected after a median of about 11 months of treatment, with a range of about 6 to 36 months. On average, each sample had 255,043 productive templates and more than 75,000 productive rearrangements. Longitudinal samples were available for about 30% of the 86 trial participants. Cryopreserved peripheral blood mononuclear cells were obtained prior to treatment, at the time of response, and at either disease progression or sustained remission. All remission and progressive disease samples were collected while patients were still receiving ibrutinib.

Each clonotype received, on average, around 9.6x coverage in deep resolution sequencing performed on a MiSeq, where the target depth lay between 1 in 1 million and 1 in 200,000 T cells. The immunoSEQ hsTCRB Kit was used to generate TCR beta libraries. The original methods were these. The data were analyzed with ImmunoSEQ Analyzer and ImmunoSEQ Data Assistant, and V, D and J gene assignments followed IMGT definitions. Clonality, which ranges from 0 to 1, was calculated by subtracting the normalized Shannon entropy of productive rearrangement frequencies from one. Only overrepresented clonotypes making up at least 0.05% of the repertoire of each patient were included in the public clonotype analysis. Repertoires from 10 to 15 age-matched healthy donors in immuneACCESS were used as clonality controls. TCRdb obtained this table from immuneACCESS and retained in-frame rearrangements with V and J assigned. These tables miss some clones; where compared with another copy, unresolved V genes account for less than half of the shortfall, and the remainder is unexplained. The V and J calls and clone size are taken from that table; D and trimming were inferred from the DNA. This sample comprises 150,000 to 200,000 clones, roughly four fifths of them detected only once. About 2% of the sample comes from the top ten.

A note on this clone: Its specific antigen is unknown. Base qualities are not recorded, but no much larger clone differs from it by a single base.

Overall study outcomes, separate from this receptor: Public clonotypes were found to be uncommon and were observed to contract or remain stable during treatment; the increase in clonality was shown to reflect expansion of private clonotypes at ibrutinib response. An increase in clonality was observed at ibrutinib response, with clonality remaining stable during sustained remission and falling back toward baseline at progression. Sustained-remission and progressing patients did not have matched sampling times, and lymph node repertoires were not examined. At baseline, clonality was higher than in age-matched healthy donors and showed a strong correlation with circulating CD8+ T-cell counts.

The V end loses 4 bases and the J end loses 9 bases, and a stretch of 12 bases separates them. There are 12 amino acids in the CDR3, from cysteine to phenylalanine inclusive. The DNA shown is the 36-base CDR3, in frame from base 1. The germline V gene gives CDR1 as MDHEN and CDR2 as SYDVKM. The time point label here, explained by the study, means: about a year on ibrutinib. Around 2 micrograms of genomic DNA were extracted from cryopreserved PBMCs for TCR beta library preparation. Longitudinal blood samples from CLL patients on ibrutinib monotherapy underwent high-throughput TCR beta sequencing. The patients took part in an open-label, single-center phase 2 trial of ibrutinib monotherapy.

The receptor's source is a human donor with chronic lymphocytic leukemia. The sequence joins TRBV28 to TRBJ1-2; the D gene lacks a confident call. This material consisted of PBMCs, taken after 12 months of ibrutinib treatment. The DNA sequence is TGTGCCAGCAGTTCCCGTGGGCATAGCTACACCTTC. Its coded protein is CASSSRGHSYTF.